One and the same sample provided the 8 T cell receptor beta chains below, sequenced in a study of CXCR3-negative and CXCR3-positive naive CD8 T cells. Whole-study findings and limits: Naive cells positive for CXCR3 carried more hydrophobic TRB CDR3s than CXCR3-negative ones.

The method, 5' RACE with UMI labels, was used to prepare the TRB cDNA libraries. Reprocessing the 5' RACE reads, TCRdb reports a single entry for every CDR3 protein and omits DNA. The listing records about 110,000 distinct CDR3 sequences. No antigen is known for these receptors. Sequencing used naive CXCR3+ CD8+ T cells from blood. Specified subset: CD45RO-CCR7+CD27+CD95- naive CD8+ T cells expressing CXCR3 (TNR3+). The receptors were sampled from a human donor in good health. Some clones in this sample may be carry-over from other donors' samples.

The chain has TRBV30 and TRBJ2-2; TCRdb returns TRBD1, unconfirmable since there is no DNA. The CDR3 sequence is 13 residues long. CDR1 and CDR2 (germline): GTSNPN, SVGIG (reference sequence). The CDR3 here is CAFDRAGTGELFF.

The CDR3 reads CASSGGQNGGNTIYF. The genes are TRBV9 and TRBJ1-3; TCRdb proposes TRBD1, but this gene call is untestable without DNA. In germline, CDR1 is SGDLS, CDR2 YYNGEE. This CDR3 is built from 15 residues.

The V and J genes are TRBV14 and TRBJ2-5; TCRdb lists TRBD2, though no DNA is available to test this call. In germline, CDR1 is SGHDN, CDR2 FVKESK. CDR3 length equals 13 residues. Here the CDR3 reads CASSRRGQETQYF.

The chain joins TRBV7-9 to TRBJ2-3; TCRdb's assignment of TRBD2 cannot be checked, as there is no DNA. The CDR3 is 17 amino acids. In germline, CDR1 is SEHNR, CDR2 FQNEAQ (reference sequence). CDR3 sequence: CASSSTLAGGTTDTQYF.

This chain links TRBV5-6 with TRBJ2-4; TCRdb's assignment of TRBD1 cannot be checked, as there is no DNA. CDR3 size: 19 residues. From germline, CDR1 is SGHDT and CDR2 YYEEEE. CDR3 protein: CASSLAVRDPYPAKNIQYF.

The chain has TRBV29-1 and TRBJ2-2. From germline, CDR1 is SQVTM and CDR2 ANQGSEA. The CDR3 contains 13 residues. CDR3 region: CSASDGNTGELFF.

V usage is TRBV4-2 and J usage is TRBJ2-1; TCRdb names TRBD1, which stays unverified in the absence of DNA. Germline V gene lookup returns CDR1 LGHNA and CDR2 YNFKEQ. CDR3 length: 21 residues. CDR3 amino acids: CASSQDRVFPTGRSSYNEQFF.

The gene calls are TRBV11-2 and TRBJ2-3; the TRBD1 assignment by TCRdb is unverifiable without DNA. The CDR3 totals 13 residues. The germline gives CDR1 SGHAT, CDR2 FQNNGV. The CDR3 region is CASRGQGTDTQYF. The full variable domain, completed using reference TRBV11-2 and TRBJ2-3, is EAGVAQSPRYKIIEKRQSVAFWCNPISGHATLYWYQQILGQGPKLLIQFQNNGVVDDSQLPKDRFSAERLKGVDSTLKIQPAKLEDSAVYLCASRGQGTDTQYFGPGTRLTVL.